These 28 T cell receptor beta chains were all obtained from the same sample, sequenced in a study of shared clonotypes between healthy human individuals. Assay: immunoSEQ multiplex PCR; the TCRdb copy retains only in-frame clones and omits some. The repertoire holds around 2.3 million clones, with approximately 94% as singletons. Specimen: naive CD4+ T cells sorted from blood. The subset: CD45RA+ positively selected. The origin of the receptors is a young man in good health.

The sample holds a few counts of this clone. The chain joins TRBV7-3 to TRBJ2-5, with TRBD2 matching over 12 bases. The CDR3 has 17 amino acids. V shed 3 bases and J 2 bases; nucleotides not matched to a gene: 7. Germline CDR1 and CDR2: SGHTA and FQGTGA. Here the CDR3 reads CASSFRLAGVGQETQYF. The CDR3 DNA follows: TGTGCCAGCAGCTTCCGACTAGCGGGGGTTGGACAAGAGACCCAGTACTTC.

This rearrangement joins TRBV30 to TRBJ1-2; 9 positions match TRBD1. CDR1 is GTSNPN and CDR2 is SVGIG in the germline V gene (reference sequence). The V segment lost 7 bases and the J segment 0 bases; nucleotides outside the gene matches: 3. There are 13 residues in the CDR3. For the CDR3, the DNA is TGTGCCTTGGGACAGGGAGCTAACTATGGCTACACCTTC. Amino acids: CALGQGANYGYTF. Supplemented by reference TRBV30 and TRBJ1-2, the full variable domain reads SQTIHQWPATLVQPVGSPLSLECTVEGTSNPNLYWYRQAAGRGLQLLFYSVGIGQISSEVPQNLSASRPQDRQFILSSKKLLLSDSGFYLCALGQGANYGYTFGSGTRLTVV.

The chain joins TRBV29-1 to TRBJ2-3, with D possibly matching TRBD2 (6 bases). CDR1 and CDR2 (germline): SQVTM, ANQGSEA. The V and J ends lost 2 bases and 4 bases respectively, with 10 bases between them. There are 13 residues in the CDR3. The CDR3 reads CSVELRLADTQYF. The CDR3 DNA reads as TGCAGCGTTGAACTCCGACTAGCAGATACGCAGTATTTT.

The chain carries TRBV30 and TRBJ2-7; 12 bases are shared with TRBD2. This CDR3 comprises 14 residues. Trimming removed 3 bases from V and 4 bases from J; junction bases left unmatched: 4. Germline CDR1 is GTSNPN and CDR2 is SVGIG (reference sequence). CDR3 DNA: TGTGCCTGGAGACTAGCGGGGGGACTGTACGAGCAGTACTTC. Its translation: CAWRLAGGLYEQYF.

The chain employs TRBV19 and TRBJ1-2; TRBD1 is a possible D gene (6 bases). Germline-derived CDR1 and CDR2 are LNHDA and SQIVND (reference sequence). The CDR3 totals 13 residues. Between the trimmed V and J ends, which lost 6 bases and 0 bases, there was a span of 8 bases. The CDR3 reads CASRGGANYGYTF. The CDR3 nucleotides read TGTGCCAGTAGAGGGGGAGCTAACTATGGCTACACCTTC. The full variable domain, its missing parts supplied by reference TRBV19 and TRBJ1-2, is DGGITQSPKYLFRKEGQNVTLSCEQNLNHDAMYWYRQDPGQGLRLIYYSQIVNDFQKGDIAEGYSVSREKKESFPLTVTSAQKNPTAFYLCASRGGANYGYTFGSGTRLTVV.

The chain has TRBV9 and TRBJ1-1, with 8 bases aligning to TRBD1. With V trimmed by 0 bases and J by 5 bases, 6 bases remained unmatched. The CDR3 totals 15 residues. Germline V gene sequence: CDR1 SGDLS, CDR2 YYNGEE. In DNA form, the CDR3 reads TGTGCCAGCAGCGTAGGGAACAGGGGGGGTACTGAAGCTTTCTTT. Protein: CASSVGNRGGTEAFF.

In this sample, this clone turned up once. The genes are TRBV7-2 and TRBJ2-7; 9 bases map to TRBD1. The CDR3 covers 15 residues. Per the germline V gene, CDR1 is SGHTA and CDR2 is FQGNSA. Trimming at V came to 6 bases and at J to 5 bases, leaving 11 bases not matched to a gene. Here the CDR3 reads CASSLWKDRGDEQYF. CDR3 DNA: TGTGCCAGCAGTTTATGGAAGGACAGGGGAGACGAGCAGTACTTC.

This sequence joins TRBV9 and TRBJ2-1; D is undetermined. Germline CDR1 SGDLS, CDR2 YYNGEE. Trimming pared 0 bases from V and 5 bases from J, leaving 9 bases between. The CDR3 has 14 residues. The CDR3 protein is CASSVVARDNEQFF. The CDR3 DNA reads as TGTGCCAGCAGCGTAGTCGCCAGAGACAATGAGCAGTTCTTC. Based on the CDR3 plus reference TRBV9 and TRBJ2-1, the full variable domain is DSGVTQTPKHLITATGQRVTLRCSPRSGDLSVYWYQQSLDQGLQFLIQYYNGEERAKGNILERFSAQQFPDLHSELNLSSLELGDSALYFCASSVVARDNEQFFGPGTRLTVL.

The rearrangement uses TRBV5-6 and TRBJ2-5; D not resolved. The CDR3 is made up of 14 amino acids. Trimming removed 0 bases at V and 4 bases at J, with 10 bases between. Germline assignment: CDR1 SGHDT and CDR2 YYEEEE. The CDR3 sequence is CASSLEEWVETQYF. The CDR3 DNA reads TGTGCCAGCAGCTTGGAAGAATGGGTAGAGACCCAGTACTTC.

CDR3 in DNA: TGTGCCAGCAGTGAAGAAGGGTCGGGTCAGCCCCAGCATTTT. This translates into CASSEEGSGQPQHF. V gene TRBV2 combines with J gene TRBJ1-5; D remains unclear. The CDR3 totals 14 residues. V gave up 1 base and J gave up 6 bases, with 10 bases separating them. Looked up from germline, CDR1 is SNHLY and CDR2 is FYNNEI.

This clone was recorded once. V usage is TRBV7-9 and J usage is TRBJ2-5; 9 bases fit TRBD2. The junction had 11 bases not matched to a gene; V was cut back by 5 bases and J by 7 bases. The CDR3 runs 15 residues. Per the germline V gene, CDR1 is SEHNR and CDR2 is FQNEAQ (reference sequence). For the CDR3, the DNA is TGTGCCAGCAGCGCCCCACTAGCGGGCTCAGCGACCCAGTACTTC. Amino acid sequence: CASSAPLAGSATQYF.

In regard to this clone: The same CDR3 can be traced to other DNA sequences in this sample. V is TRBV10-3 and J is TRBJ2-3; 8 bases agree with TRBD2. CDR3 length: 15 amino acids. Germline loops: CDR1 ENHRY, CDR2 SYGVKD. V shed 5 bases and J 1 base; nucleotides not matched to a gene: 5. The CDR3 spells CAISPGSGGTDTQYF. For the CDR3, the DNA is TGTGCCATCAGTCCGGGTAGCGGGGGCACAGATACGCAGTATTTT.

The chain uses TRBV5-1 and TRBJ1-6, with D hard to call. CDR1 is SGHRS and CDR2 is YFSETQ in the germline V gene. Trimming stripped 0 bases from V and 7 bases from J, with 11 bases between. The CDR3 loop spans 15 amino acids. CDR3 protein: CASSLEARLNSPLHF. In DNA, the CDR3 is TGCGCCAGCAGCTTGGAGGCCAGGCTGAATTCACCCCTCCACTTT.

The rearrangement uses TRBV7-9 and TRBJ2-5; 8 positions match TRBD2. The CDR3 runs 17 residues. V lost 2 bases to trimming and J lost 4 bases; unmatched junction nucleotides: 12. CDR1 and CDR2 from the germline V gene are SEHNR and FQNEAQ (reference sequence). CDR3 in amino acids: CASSLKSLLAGSETQYF. The CDR3 DNA is TGTGCCAGCAGCTTAAAGAGCCTCCTAGCGGGTTCAGAGACCCAGTACTTC.

About this clone itself: In the same sample, other DNA sequences code for this CDR3. Written as DNA, the CDR3 is TGTGCCAGCAGTTTAAGGGGGAACACTGAAGCTTTCTTT. Residues: CASSLRGNTEAFF. The chain couples TRBV28 to TRBJ1-1, with D tentatively TRBD1 (5 bases). Germline-derived CDR1 and CDR2 are MDHEN and SYDVKM. The CDR3 has 13 amino acids. The V end lost 2 bases, the J end lost 1 base, and 5 bases lay between the germline ends.

The J gene is TRBJ2-1, the V gene TRBV7-9; D call uncertain. The CDR3 totals 13 residues. V was shortened by 2 bases and J by 6 bases, with 8 bases between the two germline ends. CDR1 is SEHNR and CDR2 is FQNEAQ in the germline V gene (reference sequence). In nucleotides, the CDR3 is TGTGCCAGCAGCTTACTGCCAGCCAATGAGCAGTTCTTC. Its protein is CASSLLPANEQFF.

This sequence joins TRBV10-3 and TRBJ1-1, with D unresolved. This CDR3 contains 15 residues. Deletions cut 2 bases from V and 2 bases from J, with 12 bases between. Germline V gives CDR1 ENHRY, CDR2 SYGVKD. CDR3 in DNA: TGTGCCATCAGTGAGAAAGAGGTCGGAAACACTGAAGCTTTCTTT. Its translation is CAISEKEVGNTEAFF.

This clone was observed once. The V and J genes are TRBV28 and TRBJ1-1; weak D call: TRBD1 (5 bases). Trimming took 5 bases from V and 4 from J, leaving 14 bases between them. The CDR3 has 14 residues. Germline assignment: CDR1 MDHEN and CDR2 SYDVKM. CDR3 region: CASSPPGQITEAFF. The CDR3 nucleotides read TGTGCCAGCAGTCCCCCAGGGCAAATCACTGAAGCTTTCTTT. The full variable domain, with the rest looked up from reference TRBV28 and TRBJ1-1, is DVKVTQSSRYLVKRTGEKVFLECVQDMDHENMFWYRQDPGLGLRLIYFSYDVKMKEKGDIPEGYSVSREKKERFSLILESASTNQTSMYLCASSPPGQITEAFFGQGTRLTVV.

This clone was detected only once. V and J are TRBV5-1 and TRBJ2-5; D is uncertain. Germline V gives CDR1 SGHRS, CDR2 YFSETQ. The CDR3 consists of 15 residues. Between the trimmed V and J ends, which lost 1 base and 2 bases, there was a span of 12 bases. The CDR3 nucleotides read TGCGCCAGCAGCTTGAATCACCCATCTCAAGAGACCCAGTACTTC. It translates to CASSLNHPSQETQYF.

The gene calls are TRBV7-6 and TRBJ1-2; D possibly corresponds to TRBD1 (5 bases). V lost 4 bases, J lost 4 bases, and 25 bases lay in between. The length of the CDR3 is 18 residues. CDR1 and CDR2 (germline): SGHVS, FNYEAQ. In DNA, the CDR3 is TGTGCCAGCAGCTCCCAGGAAGGGGCAGGCCCCTCGGGCTATGGCTACACCTTC. It encodes CASSSQEGAGPSGYGYTF.

The chain carries TRBV18 and TRBJ2-1; 10 nucleotides align to TRBD1. Germline V gene sequence: CDR1 KGHSH, CDR2 LQKENI. The CDR3 consists of 16 residues. J was trimmed by 4 bases and V by 3 bases; bases with no gene match: 6. CDR3 in amino acids: CASSPLTGGLYNEQFF. CDR3 DNA sequence: TGTGCCAGCTCACCCCTGACAGGGGGCCTTTACAATGAGCAGTTCTTC. Drawing the rest from reference TRBV18 and TRBJ2-1, the complete variable domain is NAGVMQNPRHLVRRRGQEARLRCSPMKGHSHVYWYRQLPEEGLKFMVYLQKENIIDESGMPKERFSAEFPKEGPSILRIQQVVRGDSAAYFCASSPLTGGLYNEQFFGPGTRLTVL.

V and J are TRBV4-3 and TRBJ1-3; D is uncertain. The CDR3 sequence is 18 residues long. Trimming removed 0 bases from V and 0 bases from J, with 15 bases in between. In germline, CDR1 is LGHNA, CDR2 YSLEER. The CDR3 loop reads CASSQEASGAISGNTIYF. DNA for the CDR3: TGCGCCAGCAGCCAAGAAGCATCAGGTGCTATCTCTGGAAACACCATATATTTT.

The chain combines TRBV27 with TRBJ1-1, with a possible D match to TRBD1 (5 bases). V shed 2 bases and J shed 8 bases, with 12 bases lying between them. CDR1 and CDR2 (germline): MNHEY, SMNVEV (reference sequence). This CDR3 contains 13 residues. Here the CDR3 reads CASSLNGKGEAFF. CDR3 coding DNA: TGTGCCAGCAGTTTAAACGGGAAGGGGGAAGCTTTCTTT.

This clone was detected a few times. The chain uses TRBV4-2 and TRBJ2-7; TRBD2 aligns across 7 bases. V lost 4 bases and J lost 1; bases outside the gene matches: 13. The CDR3 is 17 residues long. Germline assignment: CDR1 LGHNA and CDR2 YNFKEQ. CDR3 loop: CASSPGGFGGLSYEQYF. The CDR3 DNA reads TGTGCCAGCAGCCCAGGCGGCTTCGGGGGGTTATCCTACGAGCAGTACTTC.

The chain employs TRBV19 and TRBJ1-1, with TRBD1 identical over 9 bases. J gave up 0 bases and V 5 bases, and 10 bases lay outside the gene matches. This CDR3 contains 17 residues. Germline V gene data show CDR1 as LNHDA and CDR2 as SQIVND (reference sequence). This CDR3 reads CASSEIGQGRVNTEAFF. CDR3 coding DNA: TGTGCCAGTAGTGAAATAGGACAGGGGAGGGTGAACACTGAAGCTTTCTTT.

The CDR3 nucleotides are TGCGCCAGCAGGGAACAGAGGAACACTGAAGCTTTCTTT. Protein product: CASREQRNTEAFF. The chain carries TRBV10-2 and TRBJ1-1; D not resolved. The CDR3 runs 13 residues. Per germline, CDR1 WSHSY and CDR2 SAAADI. V shed 6 bases and J shed 1 base, with 9 bases lying between them.

The chain has TRBV6-6 and TRBJ1-5, with a weak D call TRBD1 (5 bases). V shed 0 bases and J shed 8 bases, with 11 bases lying between them. This CDR3 is 14 amino acids long. CDR1 and CDR2 from the germline V gene are MNHNY and SVGAGI (reference sequence). Here the CDR3 DNA reads TGTGCCAGCAGTTACTCGAAGGGGAAGAAGCCCCAGCATTTT. Translation gives CASSYSKGKKPQHF.

This clone has a single count. The CDR3 sequence: CASSQEGTSGFTDTQYF. CDR3 bases: TGCGCCAGCAGCCAAGAAGGGACTAGCGGATTCACAGATACGCAGTATTTT. The V gene is TRBV4-1, the J gene TRBJ2-3, with 11 nucleotides matching TRBD2. The CDR3 consists of 17 residues. V trimming: 0 bases; J trimming: 2 bases; junction bases outside the gene matches: 4. Germline-derived CDR1 and CDR2 are MGHRA and YSYEKL.